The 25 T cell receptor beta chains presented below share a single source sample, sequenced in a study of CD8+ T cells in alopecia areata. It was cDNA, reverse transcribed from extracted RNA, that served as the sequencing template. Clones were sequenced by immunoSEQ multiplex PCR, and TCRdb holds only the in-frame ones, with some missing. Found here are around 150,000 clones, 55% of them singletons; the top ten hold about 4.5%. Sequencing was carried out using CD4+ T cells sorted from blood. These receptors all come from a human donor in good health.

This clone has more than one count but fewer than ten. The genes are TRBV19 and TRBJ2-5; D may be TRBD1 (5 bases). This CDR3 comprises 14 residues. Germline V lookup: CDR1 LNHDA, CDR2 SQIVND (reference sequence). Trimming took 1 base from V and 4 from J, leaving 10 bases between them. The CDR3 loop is CASSIGGTGETQYF. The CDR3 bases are TGTGCCAGTAGTATAGGAGGAACAGGAGAGACCCAGTACTTC.

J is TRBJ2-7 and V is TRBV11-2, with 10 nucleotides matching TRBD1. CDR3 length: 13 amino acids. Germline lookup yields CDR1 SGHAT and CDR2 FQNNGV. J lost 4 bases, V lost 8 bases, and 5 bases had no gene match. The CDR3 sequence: CASGWDRGYEQYF. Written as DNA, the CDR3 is TGTGCCAGCGGGTGGGACAGGGGTTACGAGCAGTACTTC.

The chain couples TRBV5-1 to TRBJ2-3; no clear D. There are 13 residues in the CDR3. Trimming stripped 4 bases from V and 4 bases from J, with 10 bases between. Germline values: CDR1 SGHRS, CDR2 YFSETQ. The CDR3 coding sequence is TGCGCCAGCAGCAACCCAACTTCAGATACGCAGTATTTT. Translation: CASSNPTSDTQYF.

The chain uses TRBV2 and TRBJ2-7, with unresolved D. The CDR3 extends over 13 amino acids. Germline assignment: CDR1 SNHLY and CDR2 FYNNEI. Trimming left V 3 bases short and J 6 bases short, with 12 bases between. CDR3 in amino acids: CASSDGLWGEQYF. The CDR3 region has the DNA TGTGCCAGCAGTGACGGTCTATGGGGCGAGCAGTACTTC.

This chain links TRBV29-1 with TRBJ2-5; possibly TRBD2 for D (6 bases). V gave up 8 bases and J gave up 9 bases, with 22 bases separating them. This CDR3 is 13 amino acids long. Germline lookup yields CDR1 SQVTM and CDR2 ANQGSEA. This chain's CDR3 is CSYVAVADMSQYF. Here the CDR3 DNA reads TGCAGCTATGTAGCGGTCGCGGACATGTCCCAGTACTTC.

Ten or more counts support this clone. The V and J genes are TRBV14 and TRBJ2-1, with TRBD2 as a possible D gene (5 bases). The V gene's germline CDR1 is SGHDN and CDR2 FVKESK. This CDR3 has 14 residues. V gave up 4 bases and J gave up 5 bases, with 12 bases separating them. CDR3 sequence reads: CASSPHTRNNEQFF. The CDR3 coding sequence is TGTGCCAGCAGCCCCCATACTAGGAACAATGAGCAGTTCTTC.

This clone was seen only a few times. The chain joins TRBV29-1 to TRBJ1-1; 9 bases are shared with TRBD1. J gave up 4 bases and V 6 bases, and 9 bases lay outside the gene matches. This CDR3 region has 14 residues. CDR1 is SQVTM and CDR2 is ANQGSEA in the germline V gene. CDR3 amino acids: CSVKDRGSVTEAFF. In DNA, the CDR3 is TGCAGCGTAAAGGACAGGGGTTCGGTCACTGAAGCTTTCTTT.

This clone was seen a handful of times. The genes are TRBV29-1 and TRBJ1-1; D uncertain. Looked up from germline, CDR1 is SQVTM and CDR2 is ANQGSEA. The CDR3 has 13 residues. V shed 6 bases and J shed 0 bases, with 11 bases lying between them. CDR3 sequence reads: CSVGRAVNTEAFF. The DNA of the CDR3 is TGCAGCGTAGGTCGGGCGGTGAACACTGAAGCTTTCTTT.

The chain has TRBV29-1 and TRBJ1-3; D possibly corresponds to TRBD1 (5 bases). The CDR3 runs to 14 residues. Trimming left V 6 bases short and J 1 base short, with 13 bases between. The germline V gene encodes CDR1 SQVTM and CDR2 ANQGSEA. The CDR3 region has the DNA TGCAGCGTCGGGGGGTTGTGGTCTGGAAACACCATATATTTT. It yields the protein CSVGGLWSGNTIYF.

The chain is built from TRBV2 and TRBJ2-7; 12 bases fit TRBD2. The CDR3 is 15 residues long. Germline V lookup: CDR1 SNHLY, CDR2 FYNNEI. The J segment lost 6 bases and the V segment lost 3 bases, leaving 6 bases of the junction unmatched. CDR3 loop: CASSDRLAGEGEQYF. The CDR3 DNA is TGTGCCAGCAGTGACCGACTAGCGGGAGAGGGCGAGCAGTACTTC.

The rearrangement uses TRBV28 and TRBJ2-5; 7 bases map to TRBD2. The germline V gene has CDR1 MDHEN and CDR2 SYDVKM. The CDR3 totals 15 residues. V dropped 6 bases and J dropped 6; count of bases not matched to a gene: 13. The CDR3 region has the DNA TGTGCCAGCAGCACGGGGAGCGGGGCGCCCCAGACCCAGTACTTC. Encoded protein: CASSTGSGAPQTQYF.

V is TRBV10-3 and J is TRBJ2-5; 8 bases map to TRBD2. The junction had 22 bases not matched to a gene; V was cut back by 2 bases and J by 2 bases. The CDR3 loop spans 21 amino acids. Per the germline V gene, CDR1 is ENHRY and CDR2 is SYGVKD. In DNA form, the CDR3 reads TGTGCCATCAGTGAGATAGACTTAGCGGGACCCCCGTCGGGTCTTCAAGAGACCCAGTACTTC. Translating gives CAISEIDLAGPPSGLQETQYF.

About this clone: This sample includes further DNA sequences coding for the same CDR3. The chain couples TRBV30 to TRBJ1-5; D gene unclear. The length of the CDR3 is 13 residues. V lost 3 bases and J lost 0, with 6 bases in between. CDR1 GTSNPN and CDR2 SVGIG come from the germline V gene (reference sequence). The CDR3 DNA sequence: TGTGCCTGGAGCCAGGATAGCAATCAGCCCCAGCATTTT. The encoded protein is CAWSQDSNQPQHF.

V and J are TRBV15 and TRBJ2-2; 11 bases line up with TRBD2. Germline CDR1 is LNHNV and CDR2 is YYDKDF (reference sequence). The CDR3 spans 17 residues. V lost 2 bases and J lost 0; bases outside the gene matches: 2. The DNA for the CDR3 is TGTGCCACCAGCAGATGGGGACTAGCGGCGAACACCGGGGAGCTGTTTTTT. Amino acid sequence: CATSRWGLAANTGELFF. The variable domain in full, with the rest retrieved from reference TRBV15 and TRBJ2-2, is DAMVIQNPRYQVTQFGKPVTLSCSQTLNHNVMYWYQQKSSQAPKLLFHYYDKDFNNEADTPDNFQSRRPNTSFCFLDIRSPGLGDTAMYLCATSRWGLAANTGELFFGEGSRLTVL.

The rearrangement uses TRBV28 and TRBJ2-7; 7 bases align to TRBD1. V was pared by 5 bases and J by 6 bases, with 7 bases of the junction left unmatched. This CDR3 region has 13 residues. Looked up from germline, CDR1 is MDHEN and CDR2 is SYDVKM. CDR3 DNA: TGTGCCAGCAGTGCAGCAGGGGGTACCGAGCAGTACTTC. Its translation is CASSAAGGTEQYF.

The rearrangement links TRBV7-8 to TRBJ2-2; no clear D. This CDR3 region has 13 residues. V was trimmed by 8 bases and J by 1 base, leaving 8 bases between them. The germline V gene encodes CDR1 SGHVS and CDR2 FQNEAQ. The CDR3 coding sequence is TGTGCCAGCCGACACATGAACACCGGGGAGCTGTTTTTT. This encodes CASRHMNTGELFF.

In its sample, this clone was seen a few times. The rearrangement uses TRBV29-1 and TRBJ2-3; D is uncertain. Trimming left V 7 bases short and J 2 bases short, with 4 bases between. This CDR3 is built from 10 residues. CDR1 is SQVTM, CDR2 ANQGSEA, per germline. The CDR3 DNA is TGCAGCGCCGCCACAGATACGCAGTATTTT. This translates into CSAATDTQYF.

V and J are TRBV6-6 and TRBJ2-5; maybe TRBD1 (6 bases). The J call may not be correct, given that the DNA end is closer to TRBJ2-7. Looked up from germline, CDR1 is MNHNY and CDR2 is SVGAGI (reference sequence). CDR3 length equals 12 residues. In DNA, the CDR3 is TGTGCCAGCAGAGGACAGCGGTACGAGCAGTACTTC. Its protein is CASRGQRYEQYF.

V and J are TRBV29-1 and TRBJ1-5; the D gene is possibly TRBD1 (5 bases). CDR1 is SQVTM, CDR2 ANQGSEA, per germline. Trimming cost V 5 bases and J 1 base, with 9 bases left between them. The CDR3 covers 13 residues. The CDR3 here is CSVLEGSNQPQHF. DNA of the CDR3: TGCAGCGTTCTTGAGGGGAGCAATCAGCCCCAGCATTTT.

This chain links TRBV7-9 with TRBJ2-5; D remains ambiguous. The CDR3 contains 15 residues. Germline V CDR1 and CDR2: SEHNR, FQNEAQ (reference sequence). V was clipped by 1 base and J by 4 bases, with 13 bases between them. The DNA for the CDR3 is TGTGCCAGCAGCTTAGTTTCATCCGGGCGAGAGACCCAGTACTTC. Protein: CASSLVSSGRETQYF.

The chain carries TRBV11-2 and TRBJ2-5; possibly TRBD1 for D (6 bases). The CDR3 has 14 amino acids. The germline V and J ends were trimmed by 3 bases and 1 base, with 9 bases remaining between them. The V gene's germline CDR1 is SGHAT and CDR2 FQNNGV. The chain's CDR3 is CASSFRQVQETQYF. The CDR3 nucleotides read TGTGCCAGCAGCTTTAGACAGGTCCAAGAGACCCAGTACTTC.

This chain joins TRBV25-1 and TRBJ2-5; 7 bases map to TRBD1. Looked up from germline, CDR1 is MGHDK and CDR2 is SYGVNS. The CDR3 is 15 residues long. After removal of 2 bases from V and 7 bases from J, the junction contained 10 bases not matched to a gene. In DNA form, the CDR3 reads TGTGCCAGCAGTGAAGAGGGGGCACCGGCAGCGACCCAGTACTTC. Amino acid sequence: CASSEEGAPAATQYF. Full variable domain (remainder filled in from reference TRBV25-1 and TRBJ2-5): EADIYQTPRYLVIGTGKKITLECSQTMGHDKMYWYQQDPGMELHLIHYSYGVNSTEKGDLSSESTVSRIRTEHFPLTLESARPSHTSQYLCASSEEGAPAATQYFGPGTRLLVL.

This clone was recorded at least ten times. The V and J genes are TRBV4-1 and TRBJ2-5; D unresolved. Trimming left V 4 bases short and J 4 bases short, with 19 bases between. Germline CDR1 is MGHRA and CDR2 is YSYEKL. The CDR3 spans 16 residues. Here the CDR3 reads CASSPSLGSARETQYF. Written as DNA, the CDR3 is TGCGCCAGCAGCCCGAGTCTTGGGTCGGCGAGAGAGACCCAGTACTTC.

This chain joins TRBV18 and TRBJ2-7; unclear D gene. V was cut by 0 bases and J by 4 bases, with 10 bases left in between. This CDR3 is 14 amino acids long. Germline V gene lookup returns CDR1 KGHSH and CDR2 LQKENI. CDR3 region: CASSPPGLGYEQYF. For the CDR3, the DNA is TGTGCCAGCTCACCACCCGGCCTCGGGTACGAGCAGTACTTC.

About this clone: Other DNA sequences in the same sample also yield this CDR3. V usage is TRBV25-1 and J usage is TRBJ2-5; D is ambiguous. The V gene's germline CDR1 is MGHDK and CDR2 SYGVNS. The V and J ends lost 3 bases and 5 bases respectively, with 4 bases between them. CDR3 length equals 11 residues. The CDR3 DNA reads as TGTGCCAGCAGTGAGCAGGAGACCCAGTACTTC. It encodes CASSEQETQYF.